These T cell receptor beta chains were read from a single sample in a study of blood T cell repertoires in COVID-19. Assay: immunoSEQ multiplex PCR; the TCRdb copy retains only in-frame clones and omits some. The sample shows some 530,000 clones, approximately 83% of them seen only once. Sequenced material: peripheral blood. Receptors were obtained from a human donor in a cohort sampled during active COVID-19. Both conserved end residues are part of each CDR3. The D gene is left open where the match is weak. Clone sizes are given selectively: once, few, many, or a class where the clone is expanded.

clone size: -
CDR3 length: 16
J gene: TRBJ1-3
D gene: TRBD1
V gene: TRBV19
CDR3 DNA: TGTGCCAGTAGTTTCACGGGACAGGGGGCCGGAAACACCATATATTTT
CDR3 protein: CASSFTGQGAGNTIYF

clone size: -
CDR3 length: 14
J gene: TRBJ2-5
D gene: -
V gene: TRBV21-1
CDR3 DNA: TGTGCCAGTACCCAACACTACTTACAAGAGACCCAGTACTTC
CDR3 protein: CASTQHYLQETQYF

clone size: -
CDR3 length: 18
J gene: TRBJ2-1
D gene: TRBD2
V gene: TRBV9
CDR3 DNA: TGTGCCAGCACCCCTCAGGGTTTGCCGACTAGCGGGGGCAATGCGCAGTTCTTC
CDR3 protein: CASTPQGLPTSGGNAQFF

clone size: -
CDR3 length: 13
J gene: TRBJ2-7
D gene: -
V gene: TRBV6-5
CDR3 DNA: TGTGCCAGCAGTTCCGCGGGAACGTACGAGCAGTACTTC
CDR3 protein: CASSSAGTYEQYF

clone size: -
CDR3 length: 17
J gene: TRBJ2-7
D gene: TRBD2
V gene: TRBV5-1
CDR3 DNA: TGCGCCAGCAGCTTGGATATAGCGGGTGGTCTAGTTTACGAGCAGTACTTC
CDR3 protein: CASSLDIAGGLVYEQYF

clone size: -
CDR3 length: 16
J gene: TRBJ2-1
D gene: TRBD1
V gene: TRBV14
CDR3 DNA: TGTGCCAGCAGTCGACCCGGGACAGGGGTGAGGAATGAGCAGTTCTTC
CDR3 protein: CASSRPGTGVRNEQFF

clone size: -
CDR3 length: 15
J gene: TRBJ2-3
D gene: TRBD2
V gene: TRBV30
CDR3 DNA: TGTGCCTGGGCCGGGGTAGCGGGAGTAACAGATACGCAGTATTTT
CDR3 protein: CAWAGVAGVTDTQYF

clone size: -
CDR3 length: 13
J gene: TRBJ2-4
D gene: -
V gene: TRBV12-3/TRBV12-4
CDR3 DNA: TGTGCCAGCAGCCGGGGACTCGAAAACATTCAGTACTTC
CDR3 protein: CASSRGLENIQYF

clone size: -
CDR3 length: 15
J gene: TRBJ1-2
D gene: TRBD1
V gene: TRBV7-2
CDR3 DNA: TGTGCCAGCAGCTTACGGGACAGGGGGCGGTATGGCTACACCTTC
CDR3 protein: CASSLRDRGRYGYTF

clone size: -
CDR3 length: 13
J gene: TRBJ2-5
D gene: -
V gene: TRBV7-3
CDR3 DNA: TGTGCCAGCAGCTTAATCAGGGAAGAGACCCAGTACTTC
CDR3 protein: CASSLIREETQYF

clone size: few
CDR3 length: 16
J gene: TRBJ2-1
D gene: TRBD2
V gene: TRBV7-3
CDR3 DNA: TGTGCCAGCAGCTTAAGTAGGACTAGCGGGAGTAATGAGCAGTTCTTC
CDR3 protein: CASSLSRTSGSNEQFF

clone size: -
CDR3 length: 13
J gene: TRBJ1-2
D gene: -
V gene: TRBV7-9
CDR3 DNA: TGTGCCAGCAGCTTAATACCAGGCAATGGCTACACCTTC
CDR3 protein: CASSLIPGNGYTF

clone size: -
CDR3 length: 14
J gene: TRBJ1-1
D gene: TRBD1
V gene: TRBV7-9
CDR3 DNA: TGTGCCATAGAAAATGGACAGGGGATCTCGGAAGCTTTCTTT
CDR3 protein: CAIENGQGISEAFF

clone size: once
CDR3 length: 18
J gene: TRBJ2-6
D gene: -
V gene: TRBV6-1
CDR3 DNA: TGTGCCAGCAGTGAAGCGTTGGACACGCTCTCTGGGGCCAACGTCCTGACTTTC
CDR3 protein: CASSEALDTLSGANVLTF

clone size: -
CDR3 length: 13
J gene: TRBJ1-2
D gene: TRBD1
V gene: TRBV3-1/TRBV3-2
CDR3 DNA: TGTGCCAGCAGCCCTGATCTTACAGGGGTCTACACCTTC
CDR3 protein: CASSPDLTGVYTF

clone size: -
CDR3 length: 12
J gene: TRBJ2-1
D gene: TRBD1
V gene: TRBV19
CDR3 DNA: TGTGCCACTTCCCTGAGGGGGCGGGAGCAGTTCTTC
CDR3 protein: CATSLRGREQFF